These 32 T cell receptor beta chains were all obtained from the same sample, sequenced in a study of response to subunit inactivated influenza vaccine. TCRdb processed the RT-PCR reads anew with MiXCR; each CDR3 protein has one entry. The sample includes hundreds of thousands of distinct CDR3 sequences, approximately 20% of them seen just once. Sequencing used PBMCs from blood, obtained less than 22 months after vaccination. Receptors originate from a man aged 50-75 years who received an inactivated influenza vaccine.

The rearrangement links TRBV10-1 to TRBJ2-2, with D possibly matching TRBD1 (5 bases). The CDR3 contains 15 residues. Trimming stripped 4 bases from V and 0 bases from J, with 9 bases between. CDR1 and CDR2 (germline): WNHNN, SYGVQD (reference sequence). In nucleotides, the CDR3 is TGCGCCAGCAGTGCTGAGACAGCGAACACCGGGGAGCTGTTTTTT. Its protein is CASSAETANTGELFF.

This clonotype turned up a few times. The chain has TRBV20-1 and TRBJ1-4; D perhaps matches TRBD1 (6 bases). Trimming left V 1 base short and J 5 bases short, with 11 bases between. CDR1 DFQATT and CDR2 SNEGSKA come from the germline V gene (reference sequence). The CDR3 contains 14 residues. CDR3 DNA sequence: TGCAGTGCTAGAGGTCGAGGGGGGAATGAAAAACTGTTTTTT. Amino acids: CSARGRGGNEKLFF.

The DNA of the CDR3 is TGTGCCAGCAGTTCTCTAGGAATGAATCAGCCCCAGCATTTT. It specifies CASSSLGMNQPQHF. The chain couples TRBV27 to TRBJ1-5; no reliable D call. The germline CDR1 and CDR2 sequences are MNHEY and SMNVEV (reference sequence). CDR3 length: 14 residues. The V end lost 4 bases, the J end lost 4 bases, and 11 bases lay between the germline ends.

The chain couples TRBV21-1 to TRBJ2-7. TRBV21-1 represents a pseudogene. The CDR3 spans 17 residues. The CDR3 is CASSKRAIAGGCYEQYF. CDR3 in DNA: TGTGCCAGCAGCAAGCGGGCTATCGCGGGGGGCTGCTACGAGCAGTACTTC.

This clonotype was detected only a few times. The chain is built from TRBV5-6 and TRBJ2-1; 9 nucleotides line up with TRBD1. The CDR3 extends over 13 amino acids. V lost 4 bases to trimming and J lost 6 bases; unmatched junction nucleotides: 2. Germline V gives CDR1 SGHDT, CDR2 YYEEEE. CDR3 sequence: CASSGTGSNEQFF. The CDR3 DNA reads as TGTGCCAGCAGCGGGACAGGGTCCAATGAGCAGTTCTTC.

The chain employs TRBV19 and TRBJ2-7; 8 positions agree with TRBD1. The CDR3 runs to 15 residues. The J segment lost 4 bases and the V segment lost 3 bases, leaving 8 bases of the junction unmatched. Germline values: CDR1 LNHDA, CDR2 SQIVND (reference sequence). The CDR3 protein is CASSIPGTGTYEQYF. In DNA form, the CDR3 reads TGTGCCAGTAGTATCCCCGGGACAGGTACTTACGAGCAGTACTTC.

This rearrangement joins TRBV5-1 to TRBJ2-5; D gene unclear. Germline CDR1 reads SGHRS; CDR2 reads YFSETQ. V lost 1 base and J 1 base, leaving 8 bases between the germline ends. The CDR3 has 14 amino acids. The CDR3 spells CASSLSRIQETQYF. The CDR3 nucleotides read TGCGCCAGCAGCTTGTCAAGGATCCAAGAGACCCAGTACTTC.

This clonotype was detected only a few times. The chain carries TRBV15 and TRBJ1-1; 9 bases align to TRBD1. Germline V gives CDR1 LNHNV, CDR2 YYDKDF (reference sequence). Unmatched junction bases numbered 8, after V lost 1 base and J lost 11 bases. CDR3 length equals 14 residues. CDR3 amino acids: CATSRVTGTGYAFF. CDR3 nucleotides: TGTGCCACCAGCAGAGTGACCGGGACAGGGTACGCTTTCTTT.

J is TRBJ2-3 and V is TRBV5-1; D remains unclear. The germline V gene encodes CDR1 SGHRS and CDR2 YFSETQ. Trimming stripped 5 bases from V and 6 bases from J, with 10 bases between. This CDR3 comprises 12 residues. The CDR3 DNA reads TGCGCCAGCAGAATAGGGCCGGATACGCAGTATTTT. Translation: CASRIGPDTQYF.

This clonotype showed up just a few times. This sequence joins TRBV7-8 and TRBJ2-2; no firm D call. V dropped 1 base and J dropped 8 bases, with 11 bases sitting between them. CDR3 length: 14 amino acids. Per germline, CDR1 SGHVS and CDR2 FQNEAQ. In DNA form, the CDR3 reads TGTGCCAGCAGCTTAGGACGGCGCCGGGGGGAGCTGTTTTTT. Protein sequence: CASSLGRRRGELFF.

The table lists this clonotype with a count of one. This chain links TRBV6-2 or TRBV6-3 with TRBJ2-2; D remains unclear. This CDR3 has 14 residues. Germline V gene sequence: CDR1 MNHEY, CDR2 SVGEGT. The V end was cut by 7 bases, the J end by 3 bases, with 12 bases between. The CDR3 loop is CASTRPRDTGELFF. For the CDR3, the DNA is TGTGCCAGCACCAGGCCTAGGGACACCGGGGAGCTGTTTTTT.

The genes are TRBV29-1 and TRBJ2-5; 7 bases line up with TRBD1. The germline gives CDR1 SQVTM, CDR2 ANQGSEA. The CDR3 runs to 12 residues. The J segment lost 4 bases and the V segment lost 6 bases, leaving 5 bases of the junction unmatched. The CDR3 loop is CSVATGLETQYF. The CDR3 nucleotides are TGCAGCGTGGCGACAGGGTTAGAGACCCAGTACTTC.

This clonotype was observed at least ten times. The J gene is TRBJ1-1, the V gene TRBV6-5; D ambiguous. The V gene's germline CDR1 is MNHEY and CDR2 SVGAGI. V dropped 6 bases and J dropped 1 base, with 9 bases sitting between them. The CDR3 spans 13 residues. Here the CDR3 reads CASRRRENTEAFF. CDR3 nucleotide sequence: TGTGCCAGCAGACGTCGGGAGAACACTGAAGCTTTCTTT.

The chain couples TRBV5-4 to TRBJ1-6, with D possibly TRBD1 on 5 matching bases. Per the germline V gene, CDR1 is SGHNT and CDR2 is YYREEE (reference sequence). V dropped 3 bases and J dropped 13 bases, with 11 bases sitting between them. This CDR3 has 12 amino acids. The CDR3 loop reads CASSSKTAPLHF. CDR3 nucleotide sequence: TGTGCCAGCAGCTCTAAGACAGCCCCCCTCCACTTT.

This clonotype occurred a few times. This sequence joins TRBV27 and TRBJ2-1; 13 positions agree with TRBD2. In germline, CDR1 is MNHEY, CDR2 SMNVEV (reference sequence). The length of the CDR3 is 17 residues. Losses at the gene ends were 6 bases for V and 0 bases for J; bases not matched to a gene: 5. As DNA, the CDR3 is TGTGCCAGCAGGAGGACTAGCGGGGGCCTCTCCTACAATGAGCAGTTCTTC. Translating it yields CASRRTSGGLSYNEQFF.

This clonotype was seen only a few times. The chain couples TRBV24-1 to TRBJ1-1; the D gene is possibly TRBD1 (5 bases). V was cut by 1 base and J by 3 bases, with 14 bases left in between. The V gene's germline CDR1 is KGHDR and CDR2 SFDVKD. This CDR3 has 16 residues. This chain's CDR3 is CATSDFRGVRHTEAFF. The CDR3 region has the DNA TGTGCCACCAGTGATTTCAGAGGGGTTAGACACACTGAAGCTTTCTTT.

The V call is TRBV6-2 or TRBV6-3, the J call TRBJ2-2; no firm D call. This CDR3 spans 13 amino acids. The germline V and J ends were trimmed by 7 bases and 4 bases, with 10 bases remaining between them. Per the germline V gene, CDR1 is MNHEY and CDR2 is SVGEGT. This chain's CDR3 is CASTKGRTGELFF. The CDR3 nucleotides read TGTGCCAGCACCAAGGGTCGCACCGGGGAGCTGTTTTTT.

The chain joins TRBV12-3 or TRBV12-4 to TRBJ2-7; possibly TRBD1 for D (6 bases). The V and J ends lost 0 bases and 4 bases respectively, with 13 bases between them. The CDR3 has 15 residues. The CDR3 bases are TGTGCCAGCAGTTTAGCGCTGGGGGCTGGGTACGAGCAGTACTTC. Its protein is CASSLALGAGYEQYF.

This clonotype was counted only a few times. The chain uses TRBV18 and TRBJ1-6; no definite D call. Germline V gives CDR1 KGHSH, CDR2 LQKENI. This CDR3 contains 14 residues. V gave up 6 bases and J gave up 7 bases, with 13 bases separating them. The chain's CDR3 is CASSPGNKNSPLHF. The CDR3 bases are TGTGCCAGCTCTCCCGGGAACAAAAATTCACCCCTCCACTTT.

CDR3 coding DNA: TGTGCCAGCAGCCTAGAGGGACGGCCAATTAGCACAGATACGCAGTATTTT. This translates into CASSLEGRPISTDTQYF. V usage is TRBV28 and J usage is TRBJ2-3; either TRBD1 or TRBD2 may supply D (5 bases each). CDR1 and CDR2 (germline): MDHEN, SYDVKM. Between the trimmed V and J ends, which lost 6 bases and 0 bases, there was a span of 19 bases. The CDR3 consists of 17 residues.

This clonotype was seen many times. This sequence joins TRBV12-3 or TRBV12-4 and TRBJ1-2; the D is unclear. The V end lost 7 bases, the J end lost 4 bases, and 19 bases lay between the germline ends. The CDR3 spans 15 residues. The CDR3 is CASKPGLSGAYGYTF. The DNA for the CDR3 is TGTGCCAGCAAACCTGGGCTGTCGGGAGCCTATGGCTACACCTTC.

The chain is built from TRBV5-4 and TRBJ2-5; D is unclear. V lost 6 bases and J 2 bases, leaving 11 bases between the germline ends. Germline V gene lookup returns CDR1 SGHNT and CDR2 YYREEE (reference sequence). This CDR3 has 13 amino acids. CDR3 DNA: TGTGCCAGCACCCCATGGGGACAAGAGACCCAGTACTTC. Amino acid sequence: CASTPWGQETQYF.

The chain links TRBV6-2 or TRBV6-3 to TRBJ2-7; 10 bases are a match to TRBD1. The CDR3 loop spans 14 amino acids. Germline CDR1 MNHEY, CDR2 SVGEGT. V trimming: 6 bases; J trimming: 1 base; junction bases outside the gene matches: 3. The chain's CDR3 is CASRRGQGSYEQYF. CDR3 DNA: TGTGCCAGCAGACGGGGACAGGGGTCCTACGAGCAGTACTTC.

This clonotype has a handful of counts. The J gene is TRBJ2-5, the V gene TRBV28; 8 bases agree with TRBD1. V was clipped by 2 bases and J by 10 bases; unmatched bases: 9. There are 14 residues in the CDR3. Germline V gene sequence: CDR1 MDHEN, CDR2 SYDVKM. The CDR3 sequence: CASSLPGTGDGQYF. In nucleotides, the CDR3 is TGTGCCAGCAGTTTACCCGGGACAGGTGATGGCCAGTACTTC.

The chain uses TRBV20-1 and TRBJ2-7; possibly TRBD2 for D (7 bases). This CDR3 is built from 15 residues. Deletions cut 3 bases from V and 2 bases from J, with 17 bases between. Germline loops: CDR1 DFQATT, CDR2 SNEGSKA (reference sequence). CDR3 in amino acids: CSARGGPGGTYEQYF. The CDR3 DNA is TGCAGTGCTAGGGGGGGGCCCGGGGGCACCTACGAGCAGTACTTC.

This clonotype was counted a few times. V gene TRBV6-1 combines with J gene TRBJ2-5, with 9 positions matching TRBD1. The CDR3 has 16 amino acids. The V segment lost 6 bases and the J segment 5 bases; nucleotides outside the gene matches: 13. Germline CDR1 MNHNS, CDR2 SASEGT. The CDR3 region has the DNA TGTGCCAGCAGCGCCCTTCTTGACAGGGGGTTTGAGACCCAGTACTTC. It translates to CASSALLDRGFETQYF.

The rearrangement links TRBV7-9 to TRBJ2-4; D is undetermined. Germline V gene data show CDR1 as SEHNR and CDR2 as FQNEAQ (reference sequence). The V end lost 1 base, the J end lost 0 bases, and 4 bases lay between the germline ends. The CDR3 is 14 residues long. Here the CDR3 reads CASSLVRAKNIQYF. CDR3 bases: TGTGCCAGCAGCTTAGTCCGAGCCAAAAACATTCAGTACTTC.

This clonotype was picked up a small number of times. The genes are TRBV5-1 and TRBJ2-3; D remains ambiguous. The CDR3 runs 16 residues. Germline V lookup: CDR1 SGHRS, CDR2 YFSETQ. Trimming cost V 5 bases and J 0 bases, with 16 bases left between them. DNA for the CDR3: TGCGCCAGCAGGGCCGGTGCGGACGATAGCACAGATACGCAGTATTTT. Residues: CASRAGADDSTDTQYF.

CDR3 residues: CASSDTGTGRYEQYF. DNA for the CDR3: TGCGCCAGCAGTGACACCGGGACAGGGCGCTACGAGCAGTACTTC. This chain uses TRBV10-1 with TRBJ2-7, with 9 positions matching TRBD1. The ends lost 3 bases at V and 3 bases at J; junction bases unmatched: 6. The CDR3 runs to 15 residues. CDR1 and CDR2 (germline): WNHNN, SYGVQD (reference sequence).

This clonotype occurred a few times. The chain recombines TRBV19 with TRBJ1-1; no firm D call. The CDR3 runs 11 residues. The germline V gene encodes CDR1 LNHDA and CDR2 SQIVND (reference sequence). Trimming cost V 7 bases and J 1 base, with 4 bases left between them. CDR3 amino acids: CASKKNTEAFF. In DNA form, the CDR3 reads TGTGCCAGTAAGAAGAACACTGAAGCTTTCTTT.

This clonotype appeared many times. The chain has TRBV5-1 and TRBJ1-1, with D hard to call. This CDR3 has 11 amino acids. The V and J ends lost 4 bases and 0 bases respectively, with 1 base between them. Germline V gene data show CDR1 as SGHRS and CDR2 as YFSETQ. The CDR3 sequence: CASSMNTEAFF. The CDR3 nucleotides are TGCGCCAGCAGCATGAACACTGAAGCTTTCTTT.

This chain connects TRBV30 to TRBJ2-6; D possibly corresponds to TRBD2 (6 bases). Per the germline V gene, CDR1 is GTSNPN and CDR2 is SVGIG (reference sequence). The CDR3 is made up of 15 amino acids. V was shortened by 2 bases and J by 2 bases, with 10 bases between the two germline ends. DNA of the CDR3: TGTGCCTGGAGTCACGGGGGAACTGGGGCCAACGTCCTGACTTTC. It is translated as CAWSHGGTGANVLTF.